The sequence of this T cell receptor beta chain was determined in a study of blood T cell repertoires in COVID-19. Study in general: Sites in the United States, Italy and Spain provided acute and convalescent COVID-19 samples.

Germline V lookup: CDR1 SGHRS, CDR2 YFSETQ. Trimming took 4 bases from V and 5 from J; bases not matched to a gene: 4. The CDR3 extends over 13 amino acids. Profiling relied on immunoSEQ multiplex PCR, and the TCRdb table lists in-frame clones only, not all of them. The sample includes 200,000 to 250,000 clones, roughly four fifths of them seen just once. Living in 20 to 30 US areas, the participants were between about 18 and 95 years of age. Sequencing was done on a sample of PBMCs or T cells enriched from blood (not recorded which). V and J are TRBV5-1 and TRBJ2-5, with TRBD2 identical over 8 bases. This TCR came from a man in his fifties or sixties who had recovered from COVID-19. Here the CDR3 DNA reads TGCGCCAGCAGCGCGGGGGGCCGGGAGACCCAGTACTTC. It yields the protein CASSAGGRETQYF.